This T cell receptor (beta chain) was obtained from a study of blood T cell repertoires in COVID-19. Overall study: Whether acute or convalescent, the COVID-19 samples came from the United States, Italy and Spain. The cDNA or gDNA used as material had been derived from T cells, B-cell-depleted T cells, or PBMCs.

In the original analysis: How many nucleated cells were present was estimated from reference gene primer amplification. Profiled with immunoSEQ multiplex PCR; TCRdb holds only in-frame clones, not every one. V, J and clone size were drawn from that table, and D and trimming were deduced from the DNA. The sample yields 220,000 or so clones, around four fifths seen once. Patients at the Seattle site were enrolled during active infection and followed longitudinally. Sequencing was carried out using peripheral blood. This clonotype was obtained from a woman aged 80 or over with COVID-19, enrolled during active disease.

For the CDR3, the DNA is TGTGCCAGCAGCAAAGGACTAGCGTACAATGAGCAGTTCTTC. Translated: CASSKGLAYNEQFF. This sequence joins TRBV21-1 and TRBJ2-1; TRBD2 reflects the table's D call only, with no check against the DNA. TRBV21-1 is annotated as a pseudogene. This CDR3 region has 14 residues.